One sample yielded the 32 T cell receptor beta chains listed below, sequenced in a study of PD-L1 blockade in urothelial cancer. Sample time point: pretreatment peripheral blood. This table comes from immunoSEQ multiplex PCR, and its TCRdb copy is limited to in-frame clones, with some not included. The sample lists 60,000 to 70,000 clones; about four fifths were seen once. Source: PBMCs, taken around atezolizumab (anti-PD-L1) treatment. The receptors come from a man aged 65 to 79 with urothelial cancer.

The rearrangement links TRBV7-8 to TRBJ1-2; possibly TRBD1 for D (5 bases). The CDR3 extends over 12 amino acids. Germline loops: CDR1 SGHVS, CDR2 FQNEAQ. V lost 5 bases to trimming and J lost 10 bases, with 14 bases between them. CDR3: CASSQQQASYTF. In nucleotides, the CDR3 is TGTGCCAGCAGCCAACAACAGGCCTCCTACACCTTC.

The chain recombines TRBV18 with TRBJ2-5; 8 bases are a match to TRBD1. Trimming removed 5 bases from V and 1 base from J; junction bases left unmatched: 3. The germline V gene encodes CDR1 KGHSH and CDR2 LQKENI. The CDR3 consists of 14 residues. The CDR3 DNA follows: TGTGCCAGCTCAACTACAGGGGGCCAAGAGACCCAGTACTTC. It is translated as CASSTTGGQETQYF.

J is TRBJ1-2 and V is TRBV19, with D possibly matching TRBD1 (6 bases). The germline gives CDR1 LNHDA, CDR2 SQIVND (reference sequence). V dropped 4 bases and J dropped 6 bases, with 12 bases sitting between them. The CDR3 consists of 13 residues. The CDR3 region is CASSTNSGDGYTF. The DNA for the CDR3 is TGTGCCAGTAGTACCAACTCAGGGGATGGCTACACCTTC.

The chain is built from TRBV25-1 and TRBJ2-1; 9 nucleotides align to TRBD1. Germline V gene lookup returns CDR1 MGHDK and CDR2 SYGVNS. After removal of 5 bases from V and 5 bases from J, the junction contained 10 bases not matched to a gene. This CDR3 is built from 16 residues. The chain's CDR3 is CASSRPGQGKDNEQFF. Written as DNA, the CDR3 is TGTGCCAGCAGTAGACCGGGACAGGGTAAAGACAATGAGCAGTTCTTC.

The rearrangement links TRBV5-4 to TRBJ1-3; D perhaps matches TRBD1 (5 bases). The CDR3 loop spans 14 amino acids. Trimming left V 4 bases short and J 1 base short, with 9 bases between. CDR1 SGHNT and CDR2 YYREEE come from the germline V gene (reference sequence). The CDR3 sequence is CASSQDSSGNTIYF. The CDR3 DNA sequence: TGTGCCAGCAGCCAAGACAGTTCTGGAAACACCATATATTTT.

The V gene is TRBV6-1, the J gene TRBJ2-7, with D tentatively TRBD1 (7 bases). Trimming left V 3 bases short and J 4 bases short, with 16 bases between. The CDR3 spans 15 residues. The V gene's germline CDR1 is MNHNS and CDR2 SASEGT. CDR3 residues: CASSDGGGPGYEQYF. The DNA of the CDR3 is TGTGCCAGCAGTGACGGAGGGGGCCCCGGGTACGAGCAGTACTTC.

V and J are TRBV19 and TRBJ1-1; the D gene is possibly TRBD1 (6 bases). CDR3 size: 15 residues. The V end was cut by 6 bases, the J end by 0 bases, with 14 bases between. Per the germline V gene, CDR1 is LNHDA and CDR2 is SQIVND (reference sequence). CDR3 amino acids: CASSETGRMNTEAFF. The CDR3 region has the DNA TGTGCCAGTAGCGAGACAGGAAGGATGAACACTGAAGCTTTCTTT.

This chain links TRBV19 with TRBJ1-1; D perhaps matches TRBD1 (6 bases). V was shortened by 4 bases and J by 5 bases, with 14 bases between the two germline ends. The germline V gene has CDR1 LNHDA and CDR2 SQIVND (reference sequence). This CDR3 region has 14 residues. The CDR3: CASSSRTGSTEAFF. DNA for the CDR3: TGTGCCAGTAGTAGCCGTACAGGGAGTACTGAAGCTTTCTTT. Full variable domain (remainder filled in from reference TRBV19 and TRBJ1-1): DGGITQSPKYLFRKEGQNVTLSCEQNLNHDAMYWYRQDPGQGLRLIYYSQIVNDFQKGDIAEGYSVSREKKESFPLTVTSAQKNPTAFYLCASSSRTGSTEAFFGQGTRLTVV.

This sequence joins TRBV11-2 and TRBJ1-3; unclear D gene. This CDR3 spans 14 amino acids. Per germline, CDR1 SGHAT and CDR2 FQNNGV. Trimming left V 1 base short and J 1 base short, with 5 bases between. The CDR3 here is CASSLAGSGNTIYF. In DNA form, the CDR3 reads TGTGCCAGCAGCTTAGCGGGTTCTGGAAACACCATATATTTT.

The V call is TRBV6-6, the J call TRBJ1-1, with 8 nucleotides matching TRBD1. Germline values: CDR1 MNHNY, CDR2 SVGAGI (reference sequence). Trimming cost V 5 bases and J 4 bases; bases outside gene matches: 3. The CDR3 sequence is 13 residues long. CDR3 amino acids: CASSTTGGTEAFF. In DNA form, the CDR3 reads TGTGCCAGCAGTACAACAGGGGGCACTGAAGCTTTCTTT.

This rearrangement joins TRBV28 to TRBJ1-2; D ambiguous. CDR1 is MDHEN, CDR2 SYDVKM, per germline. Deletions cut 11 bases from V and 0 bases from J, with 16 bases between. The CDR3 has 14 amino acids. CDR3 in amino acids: CALGAGTANYGYTF. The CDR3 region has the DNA TGTGCCCTCGGTGCCGGTACAGCTAACTATGGCTACACCTTC.

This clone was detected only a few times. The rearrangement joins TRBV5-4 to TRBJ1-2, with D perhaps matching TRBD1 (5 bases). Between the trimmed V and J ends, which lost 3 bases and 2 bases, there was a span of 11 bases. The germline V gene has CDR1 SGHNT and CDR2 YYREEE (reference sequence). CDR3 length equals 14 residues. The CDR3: CASSSFGGNYGYTF. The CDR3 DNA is TGTGCCAGCAGCTCCTTTGGGGGGAACTATGGCTACACCTTC.

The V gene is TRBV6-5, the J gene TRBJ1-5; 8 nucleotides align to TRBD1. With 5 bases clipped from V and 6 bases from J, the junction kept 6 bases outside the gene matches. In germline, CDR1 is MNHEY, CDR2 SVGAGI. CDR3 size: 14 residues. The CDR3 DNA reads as TGTGCCAGCAGTCCCGGACAGGGCACTCAGCCCCAGCATTTT. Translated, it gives CASSPGQGTQPQHF.

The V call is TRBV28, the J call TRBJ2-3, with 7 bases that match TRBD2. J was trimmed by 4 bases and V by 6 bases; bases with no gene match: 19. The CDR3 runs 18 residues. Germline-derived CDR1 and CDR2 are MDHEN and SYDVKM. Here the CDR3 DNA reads TGTGCCAGCAGCGCCATTAGCGGGCGTTCATCCGCGGCAGATACGCAGTATTTT. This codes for CASSAISGRSSAADTQYF.

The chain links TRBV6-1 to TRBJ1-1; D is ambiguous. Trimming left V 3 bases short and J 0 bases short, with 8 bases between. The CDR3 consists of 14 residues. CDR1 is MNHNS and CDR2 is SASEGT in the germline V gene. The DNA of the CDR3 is TGTGCCAGCAGTGACAATTTCATGAACACTGAAGCTTTCTTT. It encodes CASSDNFMNTEAFF.

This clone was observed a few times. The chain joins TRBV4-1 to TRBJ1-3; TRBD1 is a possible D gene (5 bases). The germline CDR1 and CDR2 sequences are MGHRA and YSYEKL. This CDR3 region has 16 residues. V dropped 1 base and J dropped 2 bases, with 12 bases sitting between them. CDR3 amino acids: CASSQGRGGTGNTIYF. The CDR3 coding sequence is TGCGCCAGCAGCCAAGGGCGGGGGGGTACTGGAAACACCATATATTTT.

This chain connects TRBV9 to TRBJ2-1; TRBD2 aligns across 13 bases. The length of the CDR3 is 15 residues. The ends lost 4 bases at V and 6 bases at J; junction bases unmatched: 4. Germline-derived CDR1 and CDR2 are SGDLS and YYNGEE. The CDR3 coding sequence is TGTGCCAGCAGCCTACTAGCGGGAGGGCGCAATGAGCAGTTCTTC. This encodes CASSLLAGGRNEQFF.

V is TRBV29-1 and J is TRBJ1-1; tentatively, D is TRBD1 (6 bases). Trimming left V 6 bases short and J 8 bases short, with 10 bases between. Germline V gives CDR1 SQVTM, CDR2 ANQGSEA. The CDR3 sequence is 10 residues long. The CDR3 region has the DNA TGCAGCGTGCAGACAGGAGAAGCTTTCTTT. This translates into CSVQTGEAFF.

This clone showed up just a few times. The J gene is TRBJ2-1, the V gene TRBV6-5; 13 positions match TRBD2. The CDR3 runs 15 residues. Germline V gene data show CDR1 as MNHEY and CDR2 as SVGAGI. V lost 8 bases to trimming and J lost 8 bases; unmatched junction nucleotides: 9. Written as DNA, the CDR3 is TGTGCCAGCGGGTCCGGGACTAGCGGGAAGTATGAGCAGTTCTTC. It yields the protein CASGSGTSGKYEQFF.

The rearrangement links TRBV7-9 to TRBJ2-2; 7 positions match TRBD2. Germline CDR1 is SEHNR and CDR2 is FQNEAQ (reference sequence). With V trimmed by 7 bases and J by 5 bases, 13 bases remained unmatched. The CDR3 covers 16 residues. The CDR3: CASTRTGRASTGELFF. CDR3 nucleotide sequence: TGTGCCAGCACCCGTACGGGGAGGGCCTCGACCGGGGAGCTGTTTTTT. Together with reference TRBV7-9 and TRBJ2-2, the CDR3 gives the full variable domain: DTGVSQNPRHKITKRGQNVTFRCDPISEHNRLYWYRQTLGQGPEFLTYFQNEAQLEKSRLLSDRFSAERPKGSFSTLEIQRTEQGDSAMYLCASTRTGRASTGELFFGEGSRLTVL.

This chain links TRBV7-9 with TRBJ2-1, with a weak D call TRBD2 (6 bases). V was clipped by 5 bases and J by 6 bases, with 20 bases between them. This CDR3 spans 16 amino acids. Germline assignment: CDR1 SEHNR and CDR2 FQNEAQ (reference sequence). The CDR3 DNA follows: TGTGCCAGCAGCCTTCTTGGGACTGGCAGATCCAATGAGCAGTTCTTC. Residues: CASSLLGTGRSNEQFF.

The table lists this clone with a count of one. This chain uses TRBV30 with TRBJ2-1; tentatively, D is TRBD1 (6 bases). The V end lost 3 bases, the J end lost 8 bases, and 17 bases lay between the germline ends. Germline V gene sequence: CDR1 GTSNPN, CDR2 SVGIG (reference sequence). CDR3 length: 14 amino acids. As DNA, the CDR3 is TGTGCCTGGAGACAGGGAAATTATGTCCATGAGCAGTTCTTC. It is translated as CAWRQGNYVHEQFF. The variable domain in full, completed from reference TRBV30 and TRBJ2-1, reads SQTIHQWPATLVQPVGSPLSLECTVEGTSNPNLYWYRQAAGRGLQLLFYSVGIGQISSEVPQNLSASRPQDRQFILSSKKLLLSDSGFYLCAWRQGNYVHEQFFGPGTRLTVL.

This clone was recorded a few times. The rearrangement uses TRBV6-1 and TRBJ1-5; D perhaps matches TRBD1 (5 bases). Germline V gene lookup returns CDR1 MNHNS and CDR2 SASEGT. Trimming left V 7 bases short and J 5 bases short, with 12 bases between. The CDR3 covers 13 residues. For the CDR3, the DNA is TGTGCCAGCACTTCGGGGGGAGATCAGCCCCAGCATTTT. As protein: CASTSGGDQPQHF.

CDR3 DNA sequence: TGCAGCGTTGAAGGTCGTCAGAAACAAGAGACCCAGTACTTC. This encodes CSVEGRQKQETQYF. V gene TRBV29-1 combines with J gene TRBJ2-5; D remains unclear. V was clipped by 1 base and J by 2 bases, with 11 bases between them. Germline-derived CDR1 and CDR2 are SQVTM and ANQGSEA. The CDR3 runs 14 residues.

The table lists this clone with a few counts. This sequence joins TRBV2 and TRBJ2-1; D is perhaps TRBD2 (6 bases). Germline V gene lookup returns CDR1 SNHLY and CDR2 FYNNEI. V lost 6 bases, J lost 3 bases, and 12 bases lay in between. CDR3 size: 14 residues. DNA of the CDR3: TGTGCCAGCAGGAGGGTGACTAGCTACAATGAGCAGTTCTTC. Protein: CASRRVTSYNEQFF.

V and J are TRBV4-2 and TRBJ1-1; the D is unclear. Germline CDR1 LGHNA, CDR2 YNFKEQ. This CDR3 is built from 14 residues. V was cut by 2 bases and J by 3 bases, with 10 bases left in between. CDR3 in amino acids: CASSQPNSHTEAFF. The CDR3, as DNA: TGTGCCAGCAGCCAACCAAACAGTCACACTGAAGCTTTCTTT.

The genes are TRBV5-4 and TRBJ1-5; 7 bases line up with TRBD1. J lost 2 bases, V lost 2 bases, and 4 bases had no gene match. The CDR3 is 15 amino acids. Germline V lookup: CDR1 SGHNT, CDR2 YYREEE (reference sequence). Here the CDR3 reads CASSFGGGGNQPQHF. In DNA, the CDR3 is TGTGCCAGCAGCTTTGGAGGGGGCGGCAATCAGCCCCAGCATTTT.

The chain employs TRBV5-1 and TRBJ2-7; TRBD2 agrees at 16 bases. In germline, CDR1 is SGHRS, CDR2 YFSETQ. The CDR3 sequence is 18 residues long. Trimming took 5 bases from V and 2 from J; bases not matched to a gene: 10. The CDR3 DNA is TGCGCCAGCAGTCCCGTGGGACTAGCGGGAGGGCCAGCCTACGAGCAGTACTTC. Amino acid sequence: CASSPVGLAGGPAYEQYF.

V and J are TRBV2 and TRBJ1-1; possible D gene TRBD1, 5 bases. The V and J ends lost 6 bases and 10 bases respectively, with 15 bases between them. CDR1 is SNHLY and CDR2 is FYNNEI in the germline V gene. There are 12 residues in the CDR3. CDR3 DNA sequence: TGTGCCAGCAGGGGGACTTCCCGGAGAGCTTTCTTT. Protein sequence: CASRGTSRRAFF.

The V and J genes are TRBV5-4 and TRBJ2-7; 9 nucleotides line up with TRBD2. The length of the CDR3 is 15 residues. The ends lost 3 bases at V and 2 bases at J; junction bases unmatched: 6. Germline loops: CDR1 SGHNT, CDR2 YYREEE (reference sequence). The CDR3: CASSSTSGFAYEQYF. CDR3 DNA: TGTGCCAGCAGCTCCACTAGCGGGTTCGCCTACGAGCAGTACTTC.

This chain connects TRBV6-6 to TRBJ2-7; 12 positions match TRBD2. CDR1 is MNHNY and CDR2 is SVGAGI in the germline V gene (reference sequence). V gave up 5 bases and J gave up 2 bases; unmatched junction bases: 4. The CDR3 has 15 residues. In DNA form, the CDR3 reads TGTGCCAGCAGTGCACTAGCGGGAGGAGCCTACGAGCAGTACTTC. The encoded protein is CASSALAGGAYEQYF.

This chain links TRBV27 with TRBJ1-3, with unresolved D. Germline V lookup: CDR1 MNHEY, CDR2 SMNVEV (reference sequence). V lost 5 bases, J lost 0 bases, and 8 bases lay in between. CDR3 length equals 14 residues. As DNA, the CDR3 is TGTGCCAGCAGTCCAGATTACTCTGGAAACACCATATATTTT. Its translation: CASSPDYSGNTIYF.